These 22 T cell receptor beta chains were sequenced from one sample in a study of identifying expanded T cells in peripheral blood. Clones were sequenced by immunoSEQ multiplex PCR, and TCRdb holds only the in-frame ones, with some missing. Of about 130,000 clones listed, about 88% are singletons. Sequencing input: blood. The receptor set was obtained from a person aged 18 to 75 in good health.

This chain links TRBV6-5 with TRBJ2-7, with D maybe TRBD2 (5 bases). Germline CDR1 MNHEY, CDR2 SVGAGI. V was shortened by 6 bases and J by 3 bases, with 12 bases between the two germline ends. CDR3 length: 13 amino acids. DNA of the CDR3: TGTGCCAGCAGCCGGGGAACCTACTACGAGCAGTACTTC. This translates into CASSRGTYYEQYF.

This rearrangement joins TRBV7-2 to TRBJ1-2; D gene ambiguous. This CDR3 is 13 amino acids long. Germline V gives CDR1 SGHTA, CDR2 FQGNSA. With 1 base removed from V and 9 bases from J, the gap between germline ends came to 12 bases. CDR3 sequence reads: CASSLGSRERYTF. In DNA, the CDR3 is TGTGCCAGCAGCTTAGGTAGTCGGGAACGCTACACCTTC. Variable domain in full (rest from reference TRBV7-2 and TRBJ1-2): GAGVSQSPSNKVTEKGKDVELRCDPISGHTALYWYRQSLGQGLEFLIYFQGNSAPDKSGLPSDRFSAERTGGSVSTLTIQRTQQEDSAVYLCASSLGSRERYTFGSGTRLTVV.

This clone has only one observation. The chain is built from TRBV7-3 and TRBJ1-6; no firm D call. The CDR3 length is 15 residues. With 0 bases removed from V and 6 bases from J, the gap between germline ends came to 9 bases. Germline V gene lookup returns CDR1 SGHTA and CDR2 FQGTGA. CDR3 sequence reads: CASSLTSGVNSPLHF. CDR3 coding DNA: TGTGCCAGCAGCTTAACGTCAGGTGTTAATTCACCCCTCCACTTT.

This clone was observed once. The J gene is TRBJ1-2, the V gene TRBV9; D possibly corresponds to TRBD1 (5 bases). The CDR3 loop spans 17 amino acids. The germline CDR1 and CDR2 sequences are SGDLS and YYNGEE. With 3 bases removed from V and 1 base from J, the gap between germline ends came to 19 bases. The CDR3 nucleotides read TGTGCCAGCAGCGCACAAACAGGACGATTTGATAACTATGGCTACACCTTC. Amino acid sequence: CASSAQTGRFDNYGYTF.

This rearrangement joins TRBV18 to TRBJ2-7; tentative D call: TRBD2 (6 bases). The CDR3 spans 14 residues. CDR1 is KGHSH, CDR2 LQKENI, per germline. V lost 1 base and J 0 bases, leaving 7 bases between the germline ends. Written as DNA, the CDR3 is TGTGCCAGCTCACCACTAGCGGACTCCTACGAGCAGTACTTC. This encodes CASSPLADSYEQYF.

The chain couples TRBV5-4 to TRBJ2-7, with D perhaps matching TRBD2 (5 bases). The germline V gene encodes CDR1 SGHNT and CDR2 YYREEE (reference sequence). V shed 4 bases and J shed 6 bases, with 20 bases lying between them. CDR3 length: 15 amino acids. For the CDR3, the DNA is TGTGCCAGCAGCCCGAAAGCACAGTCGGGGATCGAGCAGTACTTC. This codes for CASSPKAQSGIEQYF.

This clone was counted between two and nine times. Since no conserved phenylalanine or tryptophan closes the CDR3, a read error is the likely cause. Because the CDR3's place on the DNA is in doubt, the DNA is left out and the CDR3 is given as listed by TCRdb. This chain uses TRBV6-5 with TRBJ1-2; TRBD1 is the table's D call and was not checked against the DNA. The CDR3 spans 8 amino acids, including both terminal residues. Germline values: CDR1 MNHEY, CDR2 SVGAGI. CDR3 residues: CASSYVRG.

The J gene is TRBJ1-1, the V gene TRBV28, with D possibly matching TRBD1 (6 bases). The CDR3 consists of 15 residues. From germline, CDR1 is MDHEN and CDR2 SYDVKM. V gave up 6 bases and J gave up 1 base, with 15 bases separating them. The CDR3 DNA reads TGTGCCAGCAGACCACAGGGTGTGGGGAACACTGAAGCTTTCTTT. It codes for CASRPQGVGNTEAFF. Full variable domain (rest looked up from reference TRBV28 and TRBJ1-1): DVKVTQSSRYLVKRTGEKVFLECVQDMDHENMFWYRQDPGLGLRLIYFSYDVKMKEKGDIPEGYSVSREKKERFSLILESASTNQTSMYLCASRPQGVGNTEAFFGQGTRLTVV.

In this sample, this clone turned up once. The rearrangement joins TRBV7-9 to TRBJ1-4; 7 bases are shared with TRBD1. The CDR3 is 16 residues long. Trimming removed 5 bases from V and 3 bases from J; junction bases left unmatched: 9. Per the germline V gene, CDR1 is SEHNR and CDR2 is FQNEAQ (reference sequence). Here the CDR3 DNA reads TGTGCCAGCAGCCCGATGCGGCAGGGGGCTAATGAAAAACTGTTTTTT. It yields the protein CASSPMRQGANEKLFF.

A note on this clone: Other DNA sequences within the sample encode an identical CDR3. V is TRBV7-9 and J is TRBJ2-3, with D hard to call. The V end was cut by 5 bases, the J end by 4 bases, with 10 bases between. The CDR3 sequence is 13 residues long. Germline values: CDR1 SEHNR, CDR2 FQNEAQ (reference sequence). The CDR3 DNA sequence: TGTGCCAGCAGCCTAGGTGGGGCAGATACGCAGTATTTT. This encodes CASSLGGADTQYF.

The V gene is TRBV7-9, the J gene TRBJ1-1; D possibly corresponds to TRBD1 (6 bases). CDR3 length equals 16 residues. V gave up 3 bases and J gave up 0 bases, with 14 bases separating them. CDR1 is SEHNR and CDR2 is FQNEAQ in the germline V gene (reference sequence). The CDR3 DNA sequence: TGTGCCAGCAGCTTCCCCACCGACAGGCTGAACACTGAAGCTTTCTTT. Translating gives CASSFPTDRLNTEAFF.

The chain joins TRBV10-3 to TRBJ2-3; perhaps TRBD2 as D (6 bases). CDR1 and CDR2 from the germline V gene are ENHRY and SYGVKD. The CDR3 loop spans 16 amino acids. V shed 6 bases and J shed 1 base, with 17 bases lying between them. CDR3 sequence (DNA): TGTGCCATCAGACAGAGTAGCGGAGGGGGCACAGATACGCAGTATTTT. Its protein product is CAIRQSSGGGTDTQYF.

This chain connects TRBV15 to TRBJ2-4; 7 positions agree with TRBD1. CDR1 and CDR2 from the germline V gene are LNHNV and YYDKDF (reference sequence). CDR3 length equals 13 residues. The ends lost 5 bases at V and 6 bases at J; junction bases unmatched: 4. The CDR3 DNA is TGTGCCACCAGCGAGGGGGCAAGAAACATTCAGTACTTC. Its protein is CATSEGARNIQYF.

The rearrangement links TRBV28 to TRBJ2-1; D unresolved. Germline CDR1 is MDHEN and CDR2 is SYDVKM. V shed 6 bases and J shed 12 bases, with 18 bases lying between them. The CDR3 has 13 residues. CDR3 region: CASRATSPSRQFF. The CDR3 DNA reads as TGTGCCAGCAGAGCGACTTCTCCCAGCCGGCAGTTCTTC.

The chain links TRBV7-3 to TRBJ2-2; TRBD2 matches at 10 bases. After removal of 1 base from V and 1 base from J, the junction contained 3 bases not matched to a gene. Germline-derived CDR1 and CDR2 are SGHTA and FQGTGA. This CDR3 has 17 residues. In DNA, the CDR3 is TGTGCCAGCAGCTTAAGCGCTAGCGGGAGGAACACCGGGGAGCTGTTTTTT. The encoded protein is CASSLSASGRNTGELFF.

The chain combines TRBV19 with TRBJ2-6; no firm D call. The CDR3 length is 15 residues. With 5 bases removed from V and 0 bases from J, the gap between germline ends came to 8 bases. Germline loops: CDR1 LNHDA, CDR2 SQIVND (reference sequence). CDR3 coding DNA: TGTGCCAGTAGTTTGAAGAGCTCTGGGGCCAACGTCCTGACTTTC. Protein product: CASSLKSSGANVLTF.

This clone was seen a single time. The chain is built from TRBV4-3 and TRBJ2-7; the D is unclear. CDR1 is LGHNA and CDR2 is YSLEER in the germline V gene. Trimming shortened V by 0 bases and J by 3 bases, and 9 bases separated the two germline ends. The CDR3 spans 14 residues. The CDR3 here is CASSQEWSVYEQYF. DNA of the CDR3: TGCGCCAGCAGCCAAGAGTGGTCTGTCTACGAGCAGTACTTC.

The chain couples TRBV11-1 to TRBJ2-3, with D perhaps matching TRBD1 (5 bases). The CDR3 runs to 19 residues. Germline values: CDR1 SGHAT, CDR2 FQDESV (reference sequence). Trimming left V 4 bases short and J 1 base short, with 24 bases between. The CDR3 region is CASSSLWQGGAEGTDTQYF. The CDR3 DNA follows: TGTGCCAGCAGCTCCCTCTGGCAGGGCGGTGCCGAGGGCACAGATACGCAGTATTTT.

V is TRBV11-2 and J is TRBJ1-4; TRBD1 might be the D (6 bases). V dropped 1 base and J dropped 7 bases, with 13 bases sitting between them. This CDR3 region has 15 residues. Per the germline V gene, CDR1 is SGHAT and CDR2 is FQNNGV. CDR3 bases: TGTGCCAGCAGCTTAGTAGGGGGAGGGCGTGAAAAACTGTTTTTT. Its translation is CASSLVGGGREKLFF.

The chain couples TRBV4-3 to TRBJ2-1, with 9 bases fitting TRBD2. J gave up 8 bases and V 0 bases, and 11 bases lay outside the gene matches. This CDR3 has 17 amino acids. Germline-derived CDR1 and CDR2 are LGHNA and YSLEER. CDR3 sequence (DNA): TGCGCCAGCAGCCAAGAAAGGTCCGCGGGGGGGCCCGATGAGCAGTTCTTC. It is translated as CASSQERSAGGPDEQFF.

In this sample, this clone turned up once. This rearrangement joins TRBV9 to TRBJ1-5; D is unclear. V was cut by 3 bases and J by 4 bases, with 14 bases left in between. The CDR3 is made up of 15 amino acids. CDR1 SGDLS and CDR2 YYNGEE come from the germline V gene. Here the CDR3 reads CASSADTGINQPQHF. In DNA, the CDR3 is TGTGCCAGCAGCGCCGACACGGGAATAAATCAGCCCCAGCATTTT.

The gene calls are TRBV30 and TRBJ1-4, with D hard to call. Per germline, CDR1 GTSNPN and CDR2 SVGIG (reference sequence). This CDR3 has 11 amino acids. Trimming took 0 bases from V and 6 from J, leaving 2 bases between them. The CDR3 DNA reads as TGTGCCTGGAGTGTATATGAAAAACTGTTTTTT. This encodes CAWSVYEKLFF.